The rows below give T cell receptor beta chains drawn from one sample of a study of technical replicates of blood from several donors. Generated by immunoSEQ multiplex PCR, the TCRdb table keeps only in-frame clones and is missing some. The sample lists about 69,000 clones; 80% to 90% were seen once. The sequencing sample was made of PBMCs. Every receptor here comes from a human donor in good health. Some clones in this sample may be carry-over from other donors' samples. The CDR3 runs from the conserved cysteine through the conserved F or W.

J,V,CDR3
-,TRBV6-5,CASATRTSYEQYF
TRBJ2-1,TRBV19,CASSAGTSGYSSYNEQFF
TRBJ2-1,TRBV7-9,CASSFSSYNEQFF
TRBJ1-1,TRBV11-1,CASSLDVGRRTEAFF
TRBJ2-1,TRBV11-2,CASSSDSVLSYNEQFF
TRBJ2-2,TRBV14,CASSPLAGRELFF
TRBJ2-7,TRBV5-1,CASRPWAGDYEQYF
TRBJ2-5,TRBV12-5,CASGLVPPSGGHYF
TRBJ2-2,TRBV6-4,CASSDSASGELFF
TRBJ2-7,TRBV14,CASSPDEQYF
TRBJ2-3,TRBV6-1,CASMVAGGTDTQYF
TRBJ2-5,TRBV11-1,CASSTDRASKTQYF
TRBJ1-1,TRBV7-6,CASSPTAGGGGTEAFF
TRBJ2-7,TRBV7-2,CASSFAGTSGRAYEQYF
TRBJ2-7,TRBV10-3,CAISDEGSFGEQYF
TRBJ1-2,TRBV7-9,CASSFGGSYGYTF
TRBJ1-3,TRBV18,CASSPGTGSGNTIYF
TRBJ1-5,TRBV21-1,CASSTRDRKDSNQPQHF
TRBJ2-7,TRBV5-1,CASSPQASGRRGEQYF
TRBJ1-5,TRBV27,CASSPGWANNQPQHF
TRBJ2-3,TRBV18,CASSPSITDTQYF
TRBJ1-1,TRBV27,CASSLTGPNTEAFF
TRBJ2-1,TRBV5-4,CASSLAVGLAPGEQFF
TRBJ1-1,TRBV7-9,CASRLSAGIEAFF
TRBJ1-4,TRBV11-2,CASSLDGSHSFSATNEKLFF
TRBJ1-2,TRBV9,CASSPASSNYGYTF
TRBJ1-6,TRBV2,CASKGSRQTNSPLHF
TRBJ2-5,TRBV7-2,CASRGHGQETQYF
TRBJ2-1,TRBV9,CASRGRKGADNEQFF
TRBJ2-3,TRBV30,CAWSVLAGRDTQYF
TRBJ2-1,TRBV7-3,CASSLRSAGVSYNEQFF
TRBJ2-7,TRBV9,CASQRHTGSYEQYF
TRBJ1-3,TRBV5-4,CASSLGAGRSGNTIYF
TRBJ1-6,TRBV30,CAWSVQGVGPPLHF
TRBJ1-1,TRBV27,CASSLSGPSFEAFF
TRBJ1-6,TRBV9,CASSVYGVMTPLHF
TRBJ2-1,TRBV30,CAFYPLAGGYNEQFF
TRBJ2-7,TRBV2,CASSESLASGGRYF
TRBJ2-1,TRBV9,CASLCASYNEQFF
TRBJ2-7,TRBV6-1,CASLKGLEFGEQYF
TRBJ1-3,TRBV4-3,CASSQDRSTGNTIYF
TRBJ2-4,TRBV6-6,CASSYSRGKNIQYF
TRBJ2-7,TRBV27,CASSIQGFLLYEQYF
TRBJ1-6,TRBV13,CASNSRRVSSYNSPLHF
TRBJ2-7,TRBV7-8,CASSLGRQGQGEQYF
TRBJ1-6,TRBV4-1,CASSPSIRQAHSPLHF
TRBJ2-1,TRBV29-1,CSVEDGLAGGNEQFF
TRBJ1-2,TRBV27,CASSLNGDYGYTF
TRBJ2-3,TRBV4-1,CASSQDPGQRGADTQYF
TRBJ2-1,TRBV29-1,CSWWGVVYNEQFF
TRBJ2-7,TRBV7-6,CASSQGAGVHHEQYF
TRBJ2-7,TRBV29-1,CSVDEGHEQYF
TRBJ2-1,TRBV6-5,CASSYTGQGNEQFF
TRBJ2-1,TRBV12-5,CASGLIGTSGEQFF
TRBJ2-6,TRBV27,CASSAGTGYSGANVLTF